The rows below give T cell receptor beta chains drawn from one sample of a study of T-cell memory formation after mild COVID-19. TCRdb reprocessed the 5' RACE reads with MiXCR, giving one entry per CDR3 protein. This table holds under 250,000 distinct CDR3 sequences, over 15% found once. Input material: PBMCs or a T cell subset sorted from them (not recorded which). Receptors were obtained from an adult woman who had mild COVID-19 (a few samples of this study predate the infection). Cell type and time point are not known. Both conserved end residues are part of each CDR3. D genes are given only for firm matches. Only part of the rows carry a size: once, few, many, or a class if the clone is expanded.

V: TRBV4-3; size: NA; D: TRBD1; J: TRBJ1-1; CDR3: CASSRDRGLMNTEAFF; DNA: TGCGCCAGCAGCCGGGACAGGGGATTAATGAACACTGAAGCTTTCTTT
V: TRBV7-2; size: many; D: NA; J: TRBJ1-5; CDR3: CASSLDWVWQPQHF; DNA: TGTGCCAGCAGCTTAGATTGGGTCTGGCAGCCCCAGCATTTT
V: TRBV4-3; size: NA; D: NA; J: TRBJ2-7; CDR3: CASSQAFTPSYEQYF; DNA: TGCGCCAGCAGCCAAGCCTTTACACCGTCCTACGAGCAGTACTTC
V: TRBV4-1; size: few; D: NA; J: TRBJ1-1; CDR3: CASSQDTAGAGEAFF; DNA: TGCGCCAGCAGCCAAGATACGGCGGGGGCAGGTGAAGCTTTCTTT
V: TRBV3-1; size: many; D: NA; J: TRBJ1-1; CDR3: CASSGQTNTEAFF; DNA: TGTGCCAGCAGCGGACAAACCAACACTGAAGCTTTCTTT
V: TRBV7-3; size: NA; D: NA; J: TRBJ1-1; CDR3: CASSSDRRQEAFF; DNA: TGTGCCAGCAGCTCCGACAGGCGGCAGGAAGCTTTCTTT
V: TRBV5-1; size: few; D: TRBD1; J: TRBJ1-2; CDR3: CASSLAVPGTGTGYTF; DNA: TGCGCCAGCAGCTTGGCGGTTCCTGGGACAGGAACTGGCTACACCTTC
V: TRBV3-1; size: few; D: NA; J: TRBJ1-2; CDR3: CASSQGIHGYTF; DNA: TGTGCCAGCAGCCAAGGAATCCACGGCTACACCTTC
V: TRBV23-1; size: once; D: TRBD2; J: TRBJ2-3; CDR3: CASSGAGTSGGPSTDTQYF; DNA: TGCGCCAGCAGCGGAGCAGGTACTAGCGGAGGCCCTAGCACAGATACGCAGTATTTT
V: TRBV3-1; size: NA; D: NA; J: TRBJ2-6; CDR3: CASSQARGLSGANVLTF; DNA: TGTGCCAGCAGCCAAGCCAGGGGTTTATCTGGGGCCAACGTCCTGACTTTC
V: TRBV6-2/TRBV6-3; size: few; D: TRBD2; J: TRBJ2-5; CDR3: CASRTGTSVGRETQYF; DNA: TGTGCCAGCAGGACCGGGACTAGCGTGGGAAGGGAGACCCAGTACTTC
V: TRBV15; size: NA; D: NA; J: TRBJ1-1; CDR3: CATSRDVQAPFEAFF; DNA: TGTGCCACCAGCAGAGACGTACAGGCCCCCTTTGAAGCTTTCTTT
V: TRBV5-1; size: NA; D: NA; J: TRBJ1-4; CDR3: CASSFRAGANEKLFF; DNA: TGCGCCAGCAGCTTTAGGGCAGGAGCTAATGAAAAACTGTTTTTT
V: TRBV18; size: NA; D: TRBD1; J: TRBJ1-2; CDR3: CASSSSTGGAEGYTF; DNA: TGTGCCAGCTCATCGTCAACAGGGGGCGCAGAAGGCTACACCTTC
V: TRBV12-3/TRBV12-4; size: NA; D: TRBD1; J: TRBJ1-1; CDR3: CASSLGTGVYTEAFF; DNA: TGTGCCAGCAGTTTAGGGACAGGGGTATATACTGAAGCTTTCTTT